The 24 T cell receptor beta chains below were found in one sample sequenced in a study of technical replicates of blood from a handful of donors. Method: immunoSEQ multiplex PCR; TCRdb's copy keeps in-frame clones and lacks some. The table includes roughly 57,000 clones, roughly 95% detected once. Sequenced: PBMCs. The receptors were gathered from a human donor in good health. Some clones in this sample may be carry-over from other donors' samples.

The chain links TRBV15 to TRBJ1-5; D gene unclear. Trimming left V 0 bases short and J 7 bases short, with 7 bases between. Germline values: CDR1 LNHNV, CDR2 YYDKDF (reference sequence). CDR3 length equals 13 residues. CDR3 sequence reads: CATSRDLLQPQHF. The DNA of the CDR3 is TGTGCCACCAGCAGAGATTTACTGCAGCCCCAGCATTTT.

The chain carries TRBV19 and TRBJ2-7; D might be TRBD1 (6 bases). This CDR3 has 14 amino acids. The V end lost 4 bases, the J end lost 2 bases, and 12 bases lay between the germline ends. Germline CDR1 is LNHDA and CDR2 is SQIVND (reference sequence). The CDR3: CASSTRGLTYEQYF. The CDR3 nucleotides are TGTGCCAGTAGTACCAGGGGCTTGACCTACGAGCAGTACTTC.

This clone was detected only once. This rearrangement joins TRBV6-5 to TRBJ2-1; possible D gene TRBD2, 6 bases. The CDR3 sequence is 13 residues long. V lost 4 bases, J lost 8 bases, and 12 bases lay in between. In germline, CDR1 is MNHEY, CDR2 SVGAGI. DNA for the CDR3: TGTGCCAGCAGTTTTTGGCGGGATGATGAGCAGTTCTTC. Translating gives CASSFWRDDEQFF.

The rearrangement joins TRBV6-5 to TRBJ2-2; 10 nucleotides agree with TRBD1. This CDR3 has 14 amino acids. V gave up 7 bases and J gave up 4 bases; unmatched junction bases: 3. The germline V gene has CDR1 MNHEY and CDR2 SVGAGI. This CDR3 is CASTWTGGTGELFF. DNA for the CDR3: TGTGCCAGCACCTGGACAGGGGGCACCGGGGAGCTGTTTTTT.

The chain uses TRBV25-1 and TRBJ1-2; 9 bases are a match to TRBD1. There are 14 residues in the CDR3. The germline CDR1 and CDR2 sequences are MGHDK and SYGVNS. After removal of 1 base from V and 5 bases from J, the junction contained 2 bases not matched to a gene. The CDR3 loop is CASSELGQGYGYTF. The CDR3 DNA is TGTGCCAGCAGTGAATTGGGACAGGGTTATGGCTACACCTTC.

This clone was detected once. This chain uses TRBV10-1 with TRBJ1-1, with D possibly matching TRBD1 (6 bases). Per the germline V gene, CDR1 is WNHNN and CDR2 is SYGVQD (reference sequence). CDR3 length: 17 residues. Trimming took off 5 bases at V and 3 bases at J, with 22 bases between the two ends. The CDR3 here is CASSQHTGNTTHTEAFF. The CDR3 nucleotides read TGCGCCAGCAGTCAACATACAGGGAATACTACGCACACTGAAGCTTTCTTT.

CDR3 amino acids: CAIQQSSGNTIYF. The CDR3 region has the DNA TGTGCCATTCAACAGAGCTCTGGAAACACCATATATTTT. The chain employs TRBV10-3 and TRBJ1-3, with unresolved D. The ends were cut back, 9 bases at V and 0 bases at J, with 9 bases in the middle. The CDR3 length is 13 residues. Germline V gene sequence: CDR1 ENHRY, CDR2 SYGVKD.

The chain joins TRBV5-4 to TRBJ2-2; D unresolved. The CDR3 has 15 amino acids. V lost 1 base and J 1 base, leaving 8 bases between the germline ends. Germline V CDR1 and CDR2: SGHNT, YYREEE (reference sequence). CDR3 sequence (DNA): TGTGCCAGCAGCTTGAAAGGAGTGAACACCGGGGAGCTGTTTTTT. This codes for CASSLKGVNTGELFF.

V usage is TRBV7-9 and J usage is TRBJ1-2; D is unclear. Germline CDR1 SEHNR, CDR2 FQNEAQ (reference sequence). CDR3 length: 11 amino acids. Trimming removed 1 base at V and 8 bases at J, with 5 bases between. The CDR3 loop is CASSLDRGYTF. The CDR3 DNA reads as TGTGCCAGCAGCTTAGACAGAGGCTACACCTTC.

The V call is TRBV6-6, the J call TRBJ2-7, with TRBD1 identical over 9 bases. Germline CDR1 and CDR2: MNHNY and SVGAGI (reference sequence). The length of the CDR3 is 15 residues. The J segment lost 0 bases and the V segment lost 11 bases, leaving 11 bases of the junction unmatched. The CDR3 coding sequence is TGTGCCGTAAAGGCGGGACAGGGTATCTCCTACGAGCAGTACTTC. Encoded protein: CAVKAGQGISYEQYF.

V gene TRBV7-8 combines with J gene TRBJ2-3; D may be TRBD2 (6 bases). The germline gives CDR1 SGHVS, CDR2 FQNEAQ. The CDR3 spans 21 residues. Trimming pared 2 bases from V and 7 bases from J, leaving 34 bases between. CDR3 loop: CASSLTKVYRRDSENINTQYF. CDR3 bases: TGTGCCAGCAGCTTAACAAAAGTCTACCGGCGGGACTCAGAGAATATAAATACGCAGTATTTT.

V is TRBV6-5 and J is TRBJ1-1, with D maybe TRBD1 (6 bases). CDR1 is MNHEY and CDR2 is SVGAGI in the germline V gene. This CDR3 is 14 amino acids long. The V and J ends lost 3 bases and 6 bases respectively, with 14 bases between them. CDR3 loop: CASSYQGGRSEAFF. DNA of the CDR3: TGTGCCAGCAGTTATCAAGGGGGTAGGTCTGAAGCTTTCTTT.

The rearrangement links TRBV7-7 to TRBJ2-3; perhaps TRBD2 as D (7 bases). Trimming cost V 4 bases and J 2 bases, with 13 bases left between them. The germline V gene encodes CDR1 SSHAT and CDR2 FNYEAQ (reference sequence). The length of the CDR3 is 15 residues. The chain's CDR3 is CASSSTGGPTDTQYF. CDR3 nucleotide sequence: TGTGCCAGCAGCTCGACCGGGGGGCCCACAGATACGCAGTATTTT. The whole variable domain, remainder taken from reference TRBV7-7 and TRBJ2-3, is GAGVSQSPRYKVTKRGQDVTLRCDPISSHATLYWYQQALGQGPEFLTYFNYEAQPDKSGLPSDRFSAERPEGSISTLTIQRTEQRDSAMYRCASSSTGGPTDTQYFGPGTRLTVL.

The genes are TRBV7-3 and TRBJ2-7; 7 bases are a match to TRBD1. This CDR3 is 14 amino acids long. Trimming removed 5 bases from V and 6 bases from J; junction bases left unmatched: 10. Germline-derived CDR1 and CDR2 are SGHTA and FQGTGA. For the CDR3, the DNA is TGTGCCAGCAGCCCGCCGGGACAGCCTAGCGAGCAGTACTTC. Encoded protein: CASSPPGQPSEQYF.

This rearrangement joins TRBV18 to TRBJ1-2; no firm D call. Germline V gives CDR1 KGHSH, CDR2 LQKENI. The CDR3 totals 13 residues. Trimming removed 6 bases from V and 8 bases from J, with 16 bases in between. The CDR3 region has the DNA TGTGCCAGCTCGACCGCAACAGTACGGGGCTACACCTTC. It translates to CASSTATVRGYTF.

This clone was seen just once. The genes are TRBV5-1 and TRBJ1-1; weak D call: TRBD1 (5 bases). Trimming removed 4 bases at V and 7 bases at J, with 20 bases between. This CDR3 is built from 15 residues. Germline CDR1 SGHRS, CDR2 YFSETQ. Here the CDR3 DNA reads TGCGCCAGCAGCGAATTAGTCCTAGGGGCAAATGAAGCTTTCTTT. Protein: CASSELVLGANEAFF. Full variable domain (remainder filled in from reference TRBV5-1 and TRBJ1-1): KAGVTQTPRYLIKTRGQQVTLSCSPISGHRSVSWYQQTPGQGLQFLFEYFSETQRNKGNFPGRFSGRQFSNSRSEMNVSTLELGDSALYLCASSELVLGANEAFFGQGTRLTVV.

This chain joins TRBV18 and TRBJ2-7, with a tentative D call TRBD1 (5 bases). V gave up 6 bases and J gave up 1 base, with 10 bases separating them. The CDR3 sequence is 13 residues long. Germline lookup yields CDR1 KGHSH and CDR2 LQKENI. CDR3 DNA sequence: TGTGCCAGCTCCAACACAGGATCCTACGAGCAGTACTTC. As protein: CASSNTGSYEQYF.

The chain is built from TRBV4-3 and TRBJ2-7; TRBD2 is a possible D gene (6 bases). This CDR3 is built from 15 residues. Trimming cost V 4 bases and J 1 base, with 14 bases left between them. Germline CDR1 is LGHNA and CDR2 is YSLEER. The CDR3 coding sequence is TGCGCCAGCAGCCGAGGGACTGACTATTCCTACGAGCAGTACTTC. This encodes CASSRGTDYSYEQYF.

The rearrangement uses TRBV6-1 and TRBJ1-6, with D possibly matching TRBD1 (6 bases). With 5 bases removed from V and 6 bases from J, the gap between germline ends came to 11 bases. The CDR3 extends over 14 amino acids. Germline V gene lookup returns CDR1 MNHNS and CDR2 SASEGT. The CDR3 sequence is CASSRQDGNSPLHF. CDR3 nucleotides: TGTGCCAGCAGTAGACAGGACGGTAATTCACCCCTCCACTTT.

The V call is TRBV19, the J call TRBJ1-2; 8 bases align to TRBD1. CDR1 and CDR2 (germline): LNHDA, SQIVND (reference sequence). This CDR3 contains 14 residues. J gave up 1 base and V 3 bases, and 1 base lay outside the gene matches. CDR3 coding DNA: TGTGCCAGTAGTATGGGACAGGTTAACTATGGCTACACCTTC. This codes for CASSMGQVNYGYTF.

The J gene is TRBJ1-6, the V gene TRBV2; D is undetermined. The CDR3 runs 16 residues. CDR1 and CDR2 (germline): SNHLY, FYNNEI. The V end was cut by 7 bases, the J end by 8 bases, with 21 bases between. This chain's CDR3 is CASTPGGWVNDSPLHF. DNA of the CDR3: TGTGCCAGCACCCCCGGAGGCTGGGTCAATGATTCACCCCTCCACTTT.

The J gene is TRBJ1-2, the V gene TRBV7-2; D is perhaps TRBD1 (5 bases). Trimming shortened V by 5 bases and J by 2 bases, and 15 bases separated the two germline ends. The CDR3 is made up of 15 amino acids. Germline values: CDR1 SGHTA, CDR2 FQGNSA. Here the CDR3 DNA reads TGTGCCAGCAGCCCGGGGGAGGGGCCCAACTATGGCTACACCTTC. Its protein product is CASSPGEGPNYGYTF.

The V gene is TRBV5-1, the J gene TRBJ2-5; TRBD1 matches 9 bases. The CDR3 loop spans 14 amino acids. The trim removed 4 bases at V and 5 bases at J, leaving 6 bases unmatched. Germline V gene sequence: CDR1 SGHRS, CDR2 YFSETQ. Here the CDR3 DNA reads TGCGCCAGCAGCGACAGGGGGGGGTTGGAGACCCAGTACTTC. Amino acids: CASSDRGGLETQYF. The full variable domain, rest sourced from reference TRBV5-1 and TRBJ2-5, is KAGVTQTPRYLIKTRGQQVTLSCSPISGHRSVSWYQQTPGQGLQFLFEYFSETQRNKGNFPGRFSGRQFSNSRSEMNVSTLELGDSALYLCASSDRGGLETQYFGPGTRLLVL.

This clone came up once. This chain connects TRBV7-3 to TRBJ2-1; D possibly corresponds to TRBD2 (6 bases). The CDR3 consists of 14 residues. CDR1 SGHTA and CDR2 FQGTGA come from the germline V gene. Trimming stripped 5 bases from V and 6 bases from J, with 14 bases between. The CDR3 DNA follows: TGTGCCAGCAGCCCGTCCCGGGACTCCAATGAGCAGTTCTTC. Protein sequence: CASSPSRDSNEQFF.